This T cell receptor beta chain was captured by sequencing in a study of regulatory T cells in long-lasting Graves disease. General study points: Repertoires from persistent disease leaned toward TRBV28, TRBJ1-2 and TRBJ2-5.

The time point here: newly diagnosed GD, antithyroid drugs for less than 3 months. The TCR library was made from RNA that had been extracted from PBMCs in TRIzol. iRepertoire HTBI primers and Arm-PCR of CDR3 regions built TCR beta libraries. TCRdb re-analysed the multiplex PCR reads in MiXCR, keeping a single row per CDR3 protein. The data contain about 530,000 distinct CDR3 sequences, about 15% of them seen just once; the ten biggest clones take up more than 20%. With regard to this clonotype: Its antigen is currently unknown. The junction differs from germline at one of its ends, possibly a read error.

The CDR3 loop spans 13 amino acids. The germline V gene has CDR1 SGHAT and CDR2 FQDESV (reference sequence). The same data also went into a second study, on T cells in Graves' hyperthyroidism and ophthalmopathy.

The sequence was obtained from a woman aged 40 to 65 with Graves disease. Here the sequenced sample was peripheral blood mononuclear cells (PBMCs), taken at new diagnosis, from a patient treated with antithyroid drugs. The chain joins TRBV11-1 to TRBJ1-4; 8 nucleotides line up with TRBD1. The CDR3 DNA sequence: TGTGCCAGCAGCTTCAGGGGACAGGAAAACCTGTTTTTT. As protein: CASSFRGQENLFF.